This entry features one T cell receptor beta chain sequence. The sample belongs to a study of blood T cell repertoires in COVID-19. Study as a whole: Acute-phase and convalescent COVID-19 samples originated in the United States, Italy and Spain. PBMCs, B-cell-depleted T cells, or T cells provided the cDNA or gDNA that made up the material.

CDR1 SGHTA and CDR2 FQGNSA come from the germline V gene. The CDR3 totals 13 residues. Trimming cost V 5 bases and J 5 bases; bases outside gene matches: 4. How the authors handled the data: Counts of nucleated cells, estimated from reference gene primer amplification, were obtained. This table comes from immunoSEQ multiplex PCR, and its TCRdb copy is limited to in-frame clones, with some not included. The V and J calls and clone size are taken from that table; D and trimming were inferred from the DNA. Seen here are 65,000 to 70,000 clones, around 80% observed once, and the top ten hold around 9.2%.

The chain is built from TRBV7-2 and TRBJ2-7; 9 bases align to TRBD1. The sample consisted of peripheral blood. The clonotype comes from a human donor in a cohort sampled during active COVID-19. The CDR3 sequence: CASSRDRGDEQYF. DNA of the CDR3: TGTGCCAGCAGCCGCGACAGGGGGGACGAGCAGTACTTC. Complete variable domain (other parts from reference TRBV7-2 and TRBJ2-7): GAGVSQSPSNKVTEKGKDVELRCDPISGHTALYWYRQSLGQGLEFLIYFQGNSAPDKSGLPSDRFSAERTGGSVSTLTIQRTQQEDSAVYLCASSRDRGDEQYFGPGTRLTVT.